The text below deals with one TCR beta chain. This table comes from immunoSEQ multiplex PCR, and its TCRdb copy is limited to in-frame clones, with some not included. The sample records roughly 76,000 clones, around 87% being singletons. These data originate in a study of OX40 agonist ivuxolimab in advanced cancers. Trimming pared 2 bases from V and 4 bases from J, leaving 13 bases between. The CDR3 covers 14 residues. Germline lookup yields CDR1 SGDLS and CDR2 YYNGEE. The chain has TRBV9 and TRBJ2-7; D is perhaps TRBD1 (5 bases). The starting material was CD4+ or CD8+ T cells sorted from blood, obtained in a trial of the OX40 agonist ivuxolimab. The clonotype originates from an adult with an advanced solid tumor such as melanoma, head and neck, liver or kidney cancer. For the CDR3, the DNA is TGTGCCAGCAGCGTTAACTTGGGGCAGTACGAGCAGTACTTC. Translation gives CASSVNLGQYEQYF.